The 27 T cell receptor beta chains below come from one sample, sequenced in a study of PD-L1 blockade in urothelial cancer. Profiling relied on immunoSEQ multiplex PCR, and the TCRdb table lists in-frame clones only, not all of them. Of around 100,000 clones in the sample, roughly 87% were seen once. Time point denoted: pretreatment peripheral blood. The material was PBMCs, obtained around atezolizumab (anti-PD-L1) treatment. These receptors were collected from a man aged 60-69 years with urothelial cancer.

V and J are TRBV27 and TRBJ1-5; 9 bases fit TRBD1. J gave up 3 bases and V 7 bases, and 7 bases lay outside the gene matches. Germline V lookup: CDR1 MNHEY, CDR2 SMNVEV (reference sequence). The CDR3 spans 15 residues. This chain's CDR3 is CASTPGQGPNQPQHF. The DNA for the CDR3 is TGTGCCAGCACCCCGGGACAGGGCCCCAATCAGCCCCAGCATTTT.

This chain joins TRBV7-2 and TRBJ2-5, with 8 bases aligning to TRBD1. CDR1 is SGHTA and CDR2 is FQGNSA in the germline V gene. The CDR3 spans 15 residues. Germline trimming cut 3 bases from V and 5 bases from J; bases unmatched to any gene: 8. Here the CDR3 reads CASSLNTGGGETQYF. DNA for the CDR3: TGTGCCAGCAGCTTGAACACAGGGGGTGGGGAGACCCAGTACTTC.

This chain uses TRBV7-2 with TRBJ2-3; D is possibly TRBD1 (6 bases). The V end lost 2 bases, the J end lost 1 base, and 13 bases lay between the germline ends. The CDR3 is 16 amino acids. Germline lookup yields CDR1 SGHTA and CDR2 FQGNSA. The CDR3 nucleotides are TGTGCCAGCAGCTTAAATATTGGGGGCGGCACAGATACGCAGTATTTT. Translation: CASSLNIGGGTDTQYF.

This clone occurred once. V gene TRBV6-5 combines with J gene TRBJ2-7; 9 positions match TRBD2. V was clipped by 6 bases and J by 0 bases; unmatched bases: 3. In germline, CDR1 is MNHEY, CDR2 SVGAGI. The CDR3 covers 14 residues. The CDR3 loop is CASSRSGSSYEQYF. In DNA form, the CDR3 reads TGTGCCAGCAGCCGTAGCGGGAGCTCCTACGAGCAGTACTTC.

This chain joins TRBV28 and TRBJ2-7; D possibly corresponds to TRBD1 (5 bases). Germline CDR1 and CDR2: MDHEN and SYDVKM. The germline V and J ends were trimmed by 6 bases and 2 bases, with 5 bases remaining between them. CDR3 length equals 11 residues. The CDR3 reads CASRGPYEQYF. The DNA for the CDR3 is TGTGCCAGCAGGGGGCCCTACGAGCAGTACTTC.

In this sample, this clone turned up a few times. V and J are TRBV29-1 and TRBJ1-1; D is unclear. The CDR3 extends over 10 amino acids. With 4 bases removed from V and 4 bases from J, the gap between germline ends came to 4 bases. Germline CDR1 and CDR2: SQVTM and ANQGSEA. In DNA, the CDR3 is TGCAGCGTTGGGAGCACTGAAGCTTTCTTT. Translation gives CSVGSTEAFF.

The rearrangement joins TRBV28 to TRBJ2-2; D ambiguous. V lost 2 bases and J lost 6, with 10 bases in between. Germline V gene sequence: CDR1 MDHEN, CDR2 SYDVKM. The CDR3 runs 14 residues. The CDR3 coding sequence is TGTGCCAGCAGTTTAGACACCCAATCCGGGGAGCTGTTTTTT. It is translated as CASSLDTQSGELFF.

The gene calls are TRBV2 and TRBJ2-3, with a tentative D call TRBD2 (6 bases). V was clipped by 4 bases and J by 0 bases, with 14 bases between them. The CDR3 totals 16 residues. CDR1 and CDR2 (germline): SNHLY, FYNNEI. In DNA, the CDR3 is TGTGCCAGCAGTGGGGCGGCTAGCGCGAGCACAGATACGCAGTATTTT. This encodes CASSGAASASTDTQYF.

CDR3 sequence (DNA): TGTGCTAGTGGTTTGCCACTAGCACGCTACAATGAGCAGTTCTTC. Translated: CASGLPLARYNEQFF. The V and J genes are TRBV12-5 and TRBJ2-1, with D possibly TRBD2 on 6 matching bases. The V end lost 2 bases, the J end lost 3 bases, and 11 bases lay between the germline ends. The CDR3 runs 15 residues. CDR1 is LGHNT, CDR2 FRNRAP, per germline.

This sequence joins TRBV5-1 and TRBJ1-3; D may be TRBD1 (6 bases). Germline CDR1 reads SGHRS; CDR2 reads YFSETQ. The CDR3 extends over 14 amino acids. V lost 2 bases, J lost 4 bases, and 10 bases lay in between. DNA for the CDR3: TGCGCCAGCAGCTTTACAGGGCCGGGAAACACCATATATTTT. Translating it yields CASSFTGPGNTIYF.

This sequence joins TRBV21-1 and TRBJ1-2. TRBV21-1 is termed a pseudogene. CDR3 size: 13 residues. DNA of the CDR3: TGTGCCAGCAGCATACCTGCTCTGGAGGGCTACACCTTC. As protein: CASSIPALEGYTF.

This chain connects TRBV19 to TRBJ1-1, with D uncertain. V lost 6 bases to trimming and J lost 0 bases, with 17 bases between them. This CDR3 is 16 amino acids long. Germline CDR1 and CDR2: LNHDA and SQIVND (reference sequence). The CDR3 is CASSKGLTGLNTEAFF. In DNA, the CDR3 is TGTGCCAGTAGCAAAGGGTTAACGGGATTGAACACTGAAGCTTTCTTT.

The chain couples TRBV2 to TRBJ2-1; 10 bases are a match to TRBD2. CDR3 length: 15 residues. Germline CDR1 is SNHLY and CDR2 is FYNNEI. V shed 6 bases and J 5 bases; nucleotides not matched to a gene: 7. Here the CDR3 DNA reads TGTGCCAGCAGATGGGAACTAGCGGGACACAATGAGCAGTTCTTC. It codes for CASRWELAGHNEQFF.

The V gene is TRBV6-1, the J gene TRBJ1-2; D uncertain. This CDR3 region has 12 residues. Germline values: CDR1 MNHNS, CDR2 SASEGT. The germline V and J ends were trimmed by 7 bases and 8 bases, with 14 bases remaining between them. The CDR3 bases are TGTGCCAGCAAAACCCTAGCTATGGGCTACACCTTC. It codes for CASKTLAMGYTF.

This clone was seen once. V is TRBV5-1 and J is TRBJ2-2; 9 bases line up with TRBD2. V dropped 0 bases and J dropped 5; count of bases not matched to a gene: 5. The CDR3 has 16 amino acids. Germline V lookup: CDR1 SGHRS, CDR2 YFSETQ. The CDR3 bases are TGCGCCAGCAGCTTGGGTAGCGGGGGAAGAACCGGGGAGCTGTTTTTT. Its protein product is CASSLGSGGRTGELFF. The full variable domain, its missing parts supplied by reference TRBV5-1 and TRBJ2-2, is KAGVTQTPRYLIKTRGQQVTLSCSPISGHRSVSWYQQTPGQGLQFLFEYFSETQRNKGNFPGRFSGRQFSNSRSEMNVSTLELGDSALYLCASSLGSGGRTGELFFGEGSRLTVL.

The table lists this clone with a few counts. This CDR3 reads CASSEGTASSGELFF. As DNA, the CDR3 is TGCGCCAGCAGTGAGGGGACAGCGTCCTCCGGGGAGCTGTTTTTT. The V call is TRBV10-1, the J call TRBJ2-2; 7 bases agree with TRBD1. The CDR3 extends over 15 amino acids. J was trimmed by 6 bases and V by 2 bases; bases with no gene match: 6. CDR1 WNHNN and CDR2 SYGVQD come from the germline V gene (reference sequence).

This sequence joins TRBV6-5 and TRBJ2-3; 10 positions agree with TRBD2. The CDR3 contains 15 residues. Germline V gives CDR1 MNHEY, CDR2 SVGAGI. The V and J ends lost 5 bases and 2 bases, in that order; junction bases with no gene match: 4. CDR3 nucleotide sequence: TGTGCCAGCAGTCTGACTAGCGGGTTCACAGATACGCAGTATTTT. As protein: CASSLTSGFTDTQYF.

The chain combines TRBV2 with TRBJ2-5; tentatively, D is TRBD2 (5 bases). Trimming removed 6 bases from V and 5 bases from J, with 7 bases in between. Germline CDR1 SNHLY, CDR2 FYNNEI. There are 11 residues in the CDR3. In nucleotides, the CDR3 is TGTGCCAGCAGCCAGCGGGAGACCCAGTACTTC. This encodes CASSQRETQYF.

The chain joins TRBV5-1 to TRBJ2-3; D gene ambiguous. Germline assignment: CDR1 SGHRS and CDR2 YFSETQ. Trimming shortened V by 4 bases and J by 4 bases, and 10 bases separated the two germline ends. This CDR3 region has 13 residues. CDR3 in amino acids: CASSPSVADTQYF. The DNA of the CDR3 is TGCGCCAGCAGCCCGTCAGTGGCAGATACGCAGTATTTT. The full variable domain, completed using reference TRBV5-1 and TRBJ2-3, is KAGVTQTPRYLIKTRGQQVTLSCSPISGHRSVSWYQQTPGQGLQFLFEYFSETQRNKGNFPGRFSGRQFSNSRSEMNVSTLELGDSALYLCASSPSVADTQYFGPGTRLTVL.

Written as DNA, the CDR3 is TGTGCCAGCAGTGGGGTGGCAGGTTCAAATTCACCCCTCCACTTT. Translated, it gives CASSGVAGSNSPLHF. The V call is TRBV6-4, the J call TRBJ1-6; D uncertain. The V and J ends lost 4 bases and 7 bases respectively, with 14 bases between them. This CDR3 region has 15 residues. CDR1 and CDR2 (germline): MRHNA, SNTAGT.

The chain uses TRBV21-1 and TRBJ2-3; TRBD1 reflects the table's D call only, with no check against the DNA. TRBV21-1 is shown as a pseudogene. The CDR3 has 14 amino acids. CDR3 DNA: TGTGCCAGCAGCAAAGGGCAGGCCGTCGATACGCAGTATTTT. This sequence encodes CASSKGQAVDTQYF.

The CDR3 DNA reads as TGTGCCAGCAGTTACAATGGCGGGAATGAAAAACTGTTTTTT. The encoded protein is CASSYNGGNEKLFF. The V call is TRBV6-6, the J call TRBJ1-4, with D unresolved. The ends were cut back, 2 bases at V and 5 bases at J, with 9 bases in the middle. Per the germline V gene, CDR1 is MNHNY and CDR2 is SVGAGI (reference sequence). This CDR3 is built from 14 residues.

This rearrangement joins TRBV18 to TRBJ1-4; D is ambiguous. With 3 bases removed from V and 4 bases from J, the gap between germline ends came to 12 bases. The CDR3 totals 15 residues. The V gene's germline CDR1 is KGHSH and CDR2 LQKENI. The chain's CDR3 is CASSPSETVNEKLFF. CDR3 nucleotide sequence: TGTGCCAGCTCACCTTCAGAAACAGTTAATGAAAAACTGTTTTTT.

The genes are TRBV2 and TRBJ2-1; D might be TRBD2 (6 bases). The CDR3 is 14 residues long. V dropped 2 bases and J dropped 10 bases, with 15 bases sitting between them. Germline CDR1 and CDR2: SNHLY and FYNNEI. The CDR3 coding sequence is TGTGCCAGCAGTGAATTGGGAGGAGGGCTAGAGCAGTTCTTC. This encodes CASSELGGGLEQFF.

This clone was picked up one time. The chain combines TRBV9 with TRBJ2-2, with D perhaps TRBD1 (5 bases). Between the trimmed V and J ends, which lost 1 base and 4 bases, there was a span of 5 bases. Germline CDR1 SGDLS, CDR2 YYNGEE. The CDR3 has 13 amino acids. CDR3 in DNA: TGTGCCAGCAGCGTACAGGGCACCGGGGAGCTGTTTTTT. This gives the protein CASSVQGTGELFF.

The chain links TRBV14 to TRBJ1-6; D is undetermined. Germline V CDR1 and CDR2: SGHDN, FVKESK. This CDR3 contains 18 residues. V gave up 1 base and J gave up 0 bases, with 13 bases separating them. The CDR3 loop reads CASSQGTSRSSYNSPLHF. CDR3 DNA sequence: TGTGCCAGCAGCCAAGGAACGTCGAGGAGCTCCTATAATTCACCCCTCCACTTT.

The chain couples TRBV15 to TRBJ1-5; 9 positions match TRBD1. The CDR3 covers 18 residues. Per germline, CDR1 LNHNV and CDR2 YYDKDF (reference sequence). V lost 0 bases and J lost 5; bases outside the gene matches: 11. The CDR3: CATSREGQGFGWDQPQHF. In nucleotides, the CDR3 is TGTGCCACCAGCAGAGAGGGACAGGGATTTGGATGGGATCAGCCCCAGCATTTT.